Detailed here is one T cell receptor beta chain. The V and J ends lost 1 base and 2 bases respectively, with 18 bases between them. The CDR3 has 17 amino acids. The germline CDR1 and CDR2 sequences are SGHVS and FQNEAQ. Produced via immunoSEQ multiplex PCR; TCRdb's table is partial and in-frame only. This table holds roughly 200,000 clones, approximately 90% found once. This sample stems from a study of blood T cell repertoires in COVID-19. On the study more broadly: PBMCs, B-cell-depleted T cells, or T cells provided the cDNA or gDNA that made up the material.

The specimen was peripheral blood. This chain connects TRBV7-8 to TRBJ2-7, with a weak D call TRBD2 (7 bases). The TCR comes from a man between 40 and 49 years old with active or convalescent COVID-19. The CDR3 DNA is TGTGCCAGCAGCTTAGACGTAGGGGGGGCCAAGACCTACGAGCAGTACTTC. Translation: CASSLDVGGAKTYEQYF. Drawing the rest from reference TRBV7-8 and TRBJ2-7, the complete variable domain is GAGVSQSPRYKVAKRGQDVALRCDPISGHVSLFWYQQALGQGPEFLTYFQNEAQLDKSGLPSDRFFAERPEGSVSTLKIQRTQQEDSAVYLCASSLDVGGAKTYEQYFGPGTRLTVT.